The sequence of this T cell receptor (beta chain) was determined in a study of blood T cell repertoires in COVID-19. Study-wide context: The United States, Italy and Spain supplied acute and convalescent COVID-19 samples. Sources were T cells, B-cell-depleted T cells, or PBMCs; the material itself was cDNA or gDNA.

Authors' processing steps: Quantification of nucleated cells was approximated via reference gene primer amplification. Sequenced by immunoSEQ multiplex PCR; TCRdb stores in-frame clones only, minus some. V and J calls and clone size come straight from that table; D and trimming were deduced from the DNA. The profile shows roughly 200,000 clones, about nine tenths of them singletons. As for this clone: This sample includes further DNA sequences coding for the same CDR3.

V shed 6 bases, J shed 4 bases, and the junction held 3 bases outside the gene matches. This CDR3 comprises 12 residues. Looked up from germline, CDR1 is SQVTM and CDR2 is ANQGSEA. Sequencing was done on a sample of peripheral blood. The V and J genes are TRBV29-1 and TRBJ1-1, with TRBD1 identical over 9 bases. The clonotype comes from an elderly man with acute or convalescent COVID-19. This CDR3 reads CSVGQGGTEAFF. The CDR3 DNA is TGCAGCGTGGGACAGGGAGGCACTGAAGCTTTCTTT.